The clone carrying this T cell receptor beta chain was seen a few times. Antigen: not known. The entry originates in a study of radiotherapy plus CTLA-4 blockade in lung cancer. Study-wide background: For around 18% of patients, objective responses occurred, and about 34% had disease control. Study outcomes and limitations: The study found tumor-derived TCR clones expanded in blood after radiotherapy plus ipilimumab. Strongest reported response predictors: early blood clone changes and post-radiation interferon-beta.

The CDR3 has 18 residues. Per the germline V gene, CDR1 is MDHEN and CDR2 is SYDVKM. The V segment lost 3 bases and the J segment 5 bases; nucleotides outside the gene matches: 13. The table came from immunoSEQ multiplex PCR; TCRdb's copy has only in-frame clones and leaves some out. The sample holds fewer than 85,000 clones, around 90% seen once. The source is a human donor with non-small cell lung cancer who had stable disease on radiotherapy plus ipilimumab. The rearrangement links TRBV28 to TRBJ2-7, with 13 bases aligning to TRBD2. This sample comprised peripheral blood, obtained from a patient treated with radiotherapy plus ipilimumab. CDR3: CASSFGLAGVNPKNEQYF. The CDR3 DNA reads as TGTGCCAGCAGTTTCGGACTAGCGGGAGTAAATCCGAAGAACGAGCAGTACTTC.